The T cell receptor (beta chain) under discussion was sequenced for a study of HIV-infected patients and healthy controls. No cell fractionation was done, so the repertoire covers all unsorted peripheral blood T cells. Notes on the study in general: Compared with controls, mean Gini indices were significantly raised in HIV-infected repertoires, possibly indicating oligoclonality. HIV+ repertoires were severely depleted of MAIT alpha-chain CDR3s, unlike healthy controls.

V was pared by 7 bases and J by 0 bases, with 7 bases of the junction left unmatched. Germline CDR1 is MDHEN and CDR2 is SYDVKM. The CDR3 totals 15 residues. Around 500 ng RNA was reverse transcribed with alpha and beta constant-region primers. Alpha and beta chain libraries were made separately by chain-specific third strand synthesis with multiplexing indices. TCRdb re-analysed the 5' RACE reads in MiXCR, keeping a single row per CDR3 protein. The table has about 18,000 distinct CDR3 sequences, over 9.5% seen once; the top ten hold under 3.5%. By share of the sample, this clonotype is medium-sized. Its target is not known.

The chain uses TRBV28 and TRBJ2-3; 7 bases are shared with TRBD1. The clonotype comes from an adult in good health. Sequencing was carried out using blood. CDR3 protein: CASTSPGQSTDTQYF. DNA for the CDR3: TGTGCCAGCACTTCTCCGGGACAGAGCACAGATACGCAGTATTTT.